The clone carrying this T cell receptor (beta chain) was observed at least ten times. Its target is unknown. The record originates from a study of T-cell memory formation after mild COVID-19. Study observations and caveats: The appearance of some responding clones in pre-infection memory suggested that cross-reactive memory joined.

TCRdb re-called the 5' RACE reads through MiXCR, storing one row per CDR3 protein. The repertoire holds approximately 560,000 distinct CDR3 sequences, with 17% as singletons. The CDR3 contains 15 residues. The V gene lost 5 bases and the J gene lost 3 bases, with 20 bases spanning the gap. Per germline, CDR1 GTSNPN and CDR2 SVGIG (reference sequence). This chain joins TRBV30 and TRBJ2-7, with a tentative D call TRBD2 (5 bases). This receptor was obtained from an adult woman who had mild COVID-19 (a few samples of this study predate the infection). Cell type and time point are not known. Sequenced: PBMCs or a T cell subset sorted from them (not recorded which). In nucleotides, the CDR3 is TGTGCCTGGGGATATGTCGGACGCGGGCTCTACGAGCAGTACTTC. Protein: CAWGYVGRGLYEQYF. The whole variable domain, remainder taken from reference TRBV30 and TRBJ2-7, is SQTIHQWPATLVQPVGSPLSLECTVEGTSNPNLYWYRQAAGRGLQLLFYSVGIGQISSEVPQNLSASRPQDRQFILSSKKLLLSDSGFYLCAWGYVGRGLYEQYFGPGTRLTVT.